This TCR beta chain was found in a study of T-cell reconstitution after alpha-beta-depleted transplantation in children. The study, taken as a whole, reports: Among T cells one year after transplant, newly produced cells accounted for most counts and diversity.

Preparation of the TCRbeta library used unique molecular identifiers. TCRdb passed the PCR reads through MiXCR, listing each CDR3 protein once. The profile covers 600,000 to 800,000 distinct CDR3 sequences, with around 13% appearing a single time and 0.75% to 0.85% taken by the ten largest. In the case of this clonotype: Its target is not known.

CDR1 and CDR2 from the germline V gene are DFQATT and SNEGSKA (reference sequence). This CDR3 contains 17 residues. Deletions cut 5 bases from V and 1 base from J, with 23 bases between. This sequence was found in a girl under 10 years old with congenital amegakaryocytic thrombocytopenia, due to receive a stem cell transplant. This chain connects TRBV20-1 to TRBJ2-5; D possibly uses TRBD1 or TRBD2 (7 bases each). The sequencing used PBMCs, collected before TCRalphabeta/CD19-depleted stem cell transplant. The CDR3 nucleotides are TGCAGTGCTTCCCCAGGGGGGGCCTCGGGGGTCCAAGAGACCCAGTACTTC. Translated: CSASPGGASGVQETQYF.